The T cell receptor beta chain under discussion was sequenced for a study of blood T cell repertoires in COVID-19. Germline V gene data show CDR1 as MNHEY and CDR2 as SVGAGI. The CDR3 spans 13 residues. V shed 6 bases, J shed 7 bases, and the junction held 4 bases outside the gene matches. Per the original data handling: Estimation of nucleated cell counts was performed using reference gene primer amplification. Profiled with immunoSEQ multiplex PCR; TCRdb holds only in-frame clones, not every one. That table furnishes V, J and clone size, whereas the DNA furnished D and trimming. The sample holds more than 300,000 clones, around 87% seen once. Enrollees, about 18 to 90 years old, lived in 24 US areas. Donors were grouped by their self-reported clinical history.

Sequenced material: PBMCs or T cells enriched from blood (not recorded which). The chain is built from TRBV6-5 and TRBJ2-1; 9 bases are a match to TRBD2. This clonotype was sampled from a man between 35 and 55 years old in a cohort exposed to, infected with or recovered from COVID-19 (not recorded which). The CDR3 DNA reads as TGTGCCAGCAGCTTCCTAGCGGGGAATGAGCAGTTCTTC. Residues: CASSFLAGNEQFF.